Following are 9 T cell receptor beta chains from one sample sequenced in a study of control samples from healthy donors and cancer patients. Profiling relied on immunoSEQ multiplex PCR, and the TCRdb table lists in-frame clones only, not all of them. The table lists 40,000 to 50,000 clones, approximately 87% of them singletons, with roughly 47% in the top ten. Sequenced: blood. All receptors derive from a man in his sixties in good health.

This clone was detected only a few times. This chain links TRBV4-1 with TRBJ2-3; 13 bases match TRBD2. The CDR3 loop spans 19 amino acids. Germline CDR1 reads MGHRA; CDR2 reads YSYEKL. With V trimmed by 2 bases and J by 5 bases, 13 bases remained unmatched. The CDR3 DNA reads as TGCGCCAGCAGCCAAAATATCTTAACTAGCGGGGGGGGAATAGATACGCAGTATTTT. It codes for CASSQNILTSGGGIDTQYF.

The chain uses TRBV18 and TRBJ1-5, with 7 positions matching TRBD1. V shed 2 bases and J 2 bases; nucleotides not matched to a gene: 6. CDR3 length: 16 residues. Germline CDR1 reads KGHSH; CDR2 reads LQKENI. The CDR3 DNA is TGTGCCAGCTCACCAAGGCAGGGGGGAGGCAATCAGCCCCAGCATTTT. It yields the protein CASSPRQGGGNQPQHF.

The V and J genes are TRBV18 and TRBJ2-7; D perhaps matches TRBD2 (6 bases). Germline V CDR1 and CDR2: KGHSH, LQKENI. CDR3 length: 14 residues. The ends were cut back, 3 bases at V and 3 bases at J, with 12 bases in the middle. DNA of the CDR3: TGTGCCAGCTCACCGCGGGGAGTTAACTACGAGCAGTACTTC. Translation gives CASSPRGVNYEQYF.

The table lists this clone with a few counts. The V and J genes are TRBV29-1 and TRBJ2-1; 8 nucleotides agree with TRBD2. The germline V gene encodes CDR1 SQVTM and CDR2 ANQGSEA. The V and J ends lost 4 bases and 6 bases, in that order; junction bases with no gene match: 20. The CDR3 spans 18 residues. CDR3 nucleotide sequence: TGCAGCGTTGCAAACGTGAGGACGGGGCGGGGGGCACCCAATGAGCAGTTCTTC. Translation: CSVANVRTGRGAPNEQFF.

This clone appeared a single time. This chain joins TRBV6-5 and TRBJ2-7; D is ambiguous. The CDR3 contains 15 residues. The germline V gene encodes CDR1 MNHEY and CDR2 SVGAGI. V shed 2 bases and J shed 0 bases, with 11 bases lying between them. The CDR3 loop reads CASSYDNVPSYEQYF. The CDR3, as DNA: TGTGCCAGCAGTTACGACAACGTTCCCTCCTACGAGCAGTACTTC.

V gene TRBV6-5 combines with J gene TRBJ1-1; 7 bases line up with TRBD1. This CDR3 region has 16 residues. The germline V gene encodes CDR1 MNHEY and CDR2 SVGAGI. V dropped 2 bases and J dropped 6; count of bases not matched to a gene: 12. CDR3 sequence: CASSYRSIDGTAEAFF. CDR3 nucleotide sequence: TGTGCCAGCAGTTACAGAAGTATTGACGGGACAGCTGAAGCTTTCTTT.

The chain recombines TRBV7-2 with TRBJ2-5; 7 bases line up with TRBD2. V dropped 7 bases and J dropped 2; count of bases not matched to a gene: 7. Germline assignment: CDR1 SGHTA and CDR2 FQGNSA. This CDR3 spans 14 amino acids. CDR3 sequence reads: CASTRRRGQETQYF. CDR3 DNA sequence: TGTGCCAGCACCCGCCGGCGGGGGCAAGAGACCCAGTACTTC.

The chain is built from TRBV5-4 and TRBJ2-2, with D possibly TRBD2 on 7 matching bases. V was trimmed by 4 bases and J by 7 bases, leaving 14 bases between them. In germline, CDR1 is SGHNT, CDR2 YYREEE (reference sequence). The CDR3 length is 14 residues. In DNA, the CDR3 is TGTGCCAGCAGCCACGAGGGGGAGGGCGGGGAGCTGTTTTTT. It codes for CASSHEGEGGELFF. Together with reference TRBV5-4 and TRBJ2-2, the CDR3 gives the full variable domain: ETGVTQSPTHLIKTRGQQVTLRCSSQSGHNTVSWYQQALGQGPQFIFQYYREEENGRGNFPPRFSGLQFPNYSSELNVNALELDDSALYLCASSHEGEGGELFFGEGSRLTVL.

V and J are TRBV9 and TRBJ2-3, with a possible D match to TRBD2 (5 bases). With 4 bases removed from V and 5 bases from J, the gap between germline ends came to 20 bases. This CDR3 is built from 16 residues. Germline V CDR1 and CDR2: SGDLS, YYNGEE. CDR3 bases: TGTGCCAGCAGCTATGCGGGCAACCCGAACCTAGATACGCAGTATTTT. It codes for CASSYAGNPNLDTQYF.